The source of this T cell receptor (beta chain) is a study of cytomegalovirus exposure and HLA in healthy donors. Study observations and caveats: A missense DCLRE1C variant was associated with V- and J-gene trimming of TCR beta chains in a later analysis, and an independent cohort replicated the association. Later on, an analysis tied approximately 17,000 TCR beta sequences to HLA alleles at 0.05 false discovery rate. A later analysis by the authors found several of the most significant clusters apparently linked to common viral pathogens. A later analysis reportedly identified an Asian-associated ancestry cluster as carrying fewer N-insertions than the 666-donor mean.

Points on this clone: Its antigen is still unknown.

V shed 7 bases and J shed 0 bases, with 14 bases lying between them. The CDR3 contains 15 residues. Germline V CDR1 and CDR2: SGHRS, YFSETQ. The PCR contained 60 Vbeta and 13 Jbeta primers. Profiling relied on immunoSEQ multiplex PCR, and the TCRdb table lists in-frame clones only, not all of them. The sample contains 150,000 to 170,000 clones, roughly 80% of which appear only once. The source is a woman aged 40-49 years in good health and CMV-seronegative. The chain has TRBV5-1 and TRBJ2-1; the D gene is possibly TRBD2 (5 bases). The sequencing input was PBMCs. CDR3 loop: CASEGRNSSYNEQFF. CDR3 bases: TGCGCCAGCGAGGGCAGAAACAGCTCCTACAATGAGCAGTTCTTC.